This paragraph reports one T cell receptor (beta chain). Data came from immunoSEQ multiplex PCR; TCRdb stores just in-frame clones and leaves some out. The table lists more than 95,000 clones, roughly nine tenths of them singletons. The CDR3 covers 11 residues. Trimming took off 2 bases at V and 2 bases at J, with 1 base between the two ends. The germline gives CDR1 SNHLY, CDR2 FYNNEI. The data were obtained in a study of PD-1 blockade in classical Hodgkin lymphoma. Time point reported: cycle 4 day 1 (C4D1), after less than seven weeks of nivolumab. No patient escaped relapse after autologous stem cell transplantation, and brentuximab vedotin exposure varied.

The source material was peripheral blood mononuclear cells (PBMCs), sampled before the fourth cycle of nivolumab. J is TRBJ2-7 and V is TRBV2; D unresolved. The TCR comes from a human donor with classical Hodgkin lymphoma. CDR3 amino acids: CASSETYEQYF. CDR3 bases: TGTGCCAGCAGTGAAACCTACGAGCAGTACTTC.